This TCR beta chain was documented in a study of shared clonotypes between healthy human individuals. CDR3 length: 19 residues. The repertoire was sequenced with immunoSEQ multiplex PCR; TCRdb's copy has only in-frame clones and lacks some. The sample shows about 2.4 million clones, 80% to 95% of them seen only once. The source is a man aged 18 to 29 in good health. Some clones in this sample may be carry-over from other donors' samples. V and J are TRBV21-1 and TRBJ1-5; the table assigns TRBD1, which was not confirmed against the DNA. TRBV21-1 is shown as a pseudogene. Specimen: naive CD4+ T cells from PBMCs. The subset here: CD45RA+ positively selected. In DNA, the CDR3 is TGTGCCAGCAGCCCACCCCACCCCCCCGGGACAGGGAGCAATCAGCCCCAGCATTTT. Translating gives CASSPPHPPGTGSNQPQHF.